The clone carrying this TCR beta chain was counted between two and nine times. The antigen remains unidentified. Unique molecular identifiers tagged individual cDNA molecules. TCRdb recomputed calls from the 5' RACE reads with MiXCR, one row per CDR3 protein. The sample includes fewer than 130,000 distinct CDR3 sequences, roughly an eighth of them seen just once. The data were taken from a study of early T cells in non-severe SARS-CoV-2 infection. About the study: The sequenced material was bulk RNA from unsorted whole blood, and its chains were unpaired.

CDR3 length: 18 amino acids. The V and J ends lost 3 bases and 8 bases, in that order; junction bases with no gene match: 17. CDR1 and CDR2 (germline): SGHAT, FQNNGV. Study-wide points: Lookups in VDJdb leaned toward anti-spike CD8 responses and missed private and CD4 specificities.

Sample: whole blood, taken at baseline. This clonotype originated in an adult who was a healthcare worker with PCR-confirmed SARS-CoV-2 infection or an uninfected control (not recorded which). The chain carries TRBV11-2 and TRBJ2-1; 9 nucleotides agree with TRBD2. CDR3 nucleotide sequence: TGTGCCAGCAGCTTTCTCCTAGCGGGATCAACCGGCGGGCATGAGCAGTTCTTC. It encodes CASSFLLAGSTGGHEQFF.